The 5 T cell receptor beta chains given below trace back to one sample, sequenced in a study of T-cell reconstitution after alpha-beta-depleted transplantation in children. Unique molecular identifiers were built into the TCRbeta library. TCRdb re-called the PCR reads with MiXCR, one entry per CDR3 protein. This table holds around 600,000 distinct CDR3 sequences, roughly a tenth found once. Sequences were derived from PBMCs from the stem cell graft donor, sampled from the stem cell graft. The source is a human donor who donated a stem cell graft to a child with acute myeloid leukemia.

CDR3 loop: CASSYSGRGGETQYF. The CDR3 DNA is TGTGCCAGCAGTTATAGCGGGAGGGGTGGTGAGACCCAGTACTTC. This chain connects TRBV28 to TRBJ2-5; TRBD2 matches at 11 bases. CDR1 and CDR2 (germline): MDHEN, SYDVKM. Germline trimming cut 4 bases from V and 5 bases from J; bases unmatched to any gene: 6. The CDR3 has 15 amino acids. The full variable domain, its missing parts supplied by reference TRBV28 and TRBJ2-5, is DVKVTQSSRYLVKRTGEKVFLECVQDMDHENMFWYRQDPGLGLRLIYFSYDVKMKEKGDIPEGYSVSREKKERFSLILESASTNQTSMYLCASSYSGRGGETQYFGPGTRLLVL.

At least ten counts were recorded for this clonotype. The chain recombines TRBV29-1 with TRBJ2-1; TRBD1 matches 10 bases. Germline CDR1 reads SQVTM; CDR2 reads ANQGSEA. Unmatched junction bases numbered 4, after V lost 3 bases and J lost 8 bases. There are 13 residues in the CDR3. The CDR3 sequence: CSVEGQGNYEQFF. CDR3 in DNA: TGCAGCGTTGAGGGACAGGGGAACTATGAGCAGTTCTTC.

This sequence joins TRBV10-3 and TRBJ2-1, with D perhaps TRBD2 (5 bases). Germline assignment: CDR1 ENHRY and CDR2 SYGVKD. The CDR3 runs 11 residues. V was shortened by 3 bases and J by 10 bases, with 7 bases between the two germline ends. The CDR3 DNA sequence: TGTGCCATCAGTGATACGGGAGAGCAGTTCTTC. Protein product: CAISDTGEQFF.

This clonotype was detected a few times. The chain recombines TRBV29-1 with TRBJ2-6; maybe TRBD2 (5 bases). The CDR3 is made up of 14 amino acids. Between the trimmed V and J ends, which lost 5 bases and 2 bases, there was a span of 10 bases. CDR1 and CDR2 (germline): SQVTM, ANQGSEA. CDR3 nucleotide sequence: TGCAGCGTTAGGGAGAGGGCTGGGGCCAACGTCCTGACTTTC. Its protein is CSVRERAGANVLTF.

The gene calls are TRBV11-3 and TRBJ1-1; D is uncertain. The CDR3 sequence is 12 residues long. The V end lost 3 bases, the J end lost 8 bases, and 10 bases lay between the germline ends. Germline V gives CDR1 SGHNT, CDR2 YENEEA. The CDR3 protein is CASSFQGREAFF. The CDR3 DNA reads as TGTGCCAGCAGCTTCCAAGGGAGAGAAGCTTTCTTT.